This T cell receptor (beta chain) is from a study of T cell changes during pregnancy in multiple sclerosis. This CDR3 is 15 amino acids long. Trimming left V 0 bases short and J 3 bases short, with 12 bases between. CDR1 is SGHDT, CDR2 YYEEEE, per germline. Profiled with immunoSEQ multiplex PCR; TCRdb holds only in-frame clones, not every one. The table shows about 51,000 clones, with under 95% occurring only once. The sequencing here drew on CD4+ T cells from peripheral blood mononuclear cells, taken in the second trimester of pregnancy. The V and J genes are TRBV5-6 and TRBJ1-2; D gene ambiguous. The TCR was taken from a female donor with multiple sclerosis, enrolled in a pregnancy study. CDR3 sequence reads: CASSLGFDTDYGYTF. In DNA, the CDR3 is TGTGCCAGCAGCTTGGGTTTTGACACGGACTATGGCTACACCTTC.